One T cell receptor (beta chain) is described in this entry. The germline V gene has CDR1 MNHEY and CDR2 SVGAGI. Trimming removed 6 bases from V and 2 bases from J; junction bases left unmatched: 9. The CDR3 totals 15 residues. Clones were sequenced by immunoSEQ multiplex PCR, and TCRdb holds only the in-frame ones, with some missing. The profile shows approximately 230,000 clones, more than 80% of them singletons. These data belong to a study of blood T cell repertoires in COVID-19. Overall study: PBMCs, B-cell-depleted T cells, or T cells were the source of the cDNA or gDNA that made up the material.

Source material: peripheral blood. This TCR was recovered from a man aged 25-40 years who had recovered from COVID-19. The rearrangement links TRBV6-5 to TRBJ2-5, with TRBD1 matching 7 bases. CDR3 DNA: TGTGCCAGCAGCTTAGGACCGGGACAGCAAGAGACCCAGTACTTC. This sequence encodes CASSLGPGQQETQYF.